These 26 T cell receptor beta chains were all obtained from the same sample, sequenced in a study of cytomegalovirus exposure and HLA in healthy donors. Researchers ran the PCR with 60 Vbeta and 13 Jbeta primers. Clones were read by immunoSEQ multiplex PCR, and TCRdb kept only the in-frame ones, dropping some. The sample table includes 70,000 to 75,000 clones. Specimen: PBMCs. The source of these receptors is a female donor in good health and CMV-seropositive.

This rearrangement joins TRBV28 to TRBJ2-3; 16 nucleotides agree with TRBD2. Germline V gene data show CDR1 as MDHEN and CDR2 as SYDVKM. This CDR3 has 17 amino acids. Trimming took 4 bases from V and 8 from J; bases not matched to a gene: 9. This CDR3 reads CASSSWGLAGGPGTQYF. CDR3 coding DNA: TGTGCCAGCAGTTCCTGGGGACTAGCGGGAGGGCCGGGTACGCAGTATTTT.

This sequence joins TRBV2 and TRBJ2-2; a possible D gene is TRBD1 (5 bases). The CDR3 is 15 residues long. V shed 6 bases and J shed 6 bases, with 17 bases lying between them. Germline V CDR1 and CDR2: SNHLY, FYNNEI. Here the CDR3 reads CASSDLGHGSGELFF. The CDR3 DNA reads TGTGCCAGCAGCGACCTCGGACACGGGTCCGGGGAGCTGTTTTTT.

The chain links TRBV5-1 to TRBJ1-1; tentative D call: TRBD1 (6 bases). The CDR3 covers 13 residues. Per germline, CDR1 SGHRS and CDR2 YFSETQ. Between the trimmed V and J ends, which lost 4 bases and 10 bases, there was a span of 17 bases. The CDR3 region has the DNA TGCGCCAGCAGCGTTGAACAGGGACGGGGAGCTTTCTTT. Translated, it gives CASSVEQGRGAFF.

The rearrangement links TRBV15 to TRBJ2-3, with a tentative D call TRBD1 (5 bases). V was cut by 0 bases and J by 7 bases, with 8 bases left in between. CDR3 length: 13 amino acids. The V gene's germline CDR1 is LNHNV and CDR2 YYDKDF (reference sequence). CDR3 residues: CATSRDKGYTQYF. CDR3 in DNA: TGTGCCACCAGCAGAGATAAGGGGTATACGCAGTATTTT.

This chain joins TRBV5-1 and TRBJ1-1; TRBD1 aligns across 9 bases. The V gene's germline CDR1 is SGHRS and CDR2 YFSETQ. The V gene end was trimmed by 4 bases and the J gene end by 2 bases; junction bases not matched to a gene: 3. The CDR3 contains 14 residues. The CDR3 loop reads CASSTGGGNTEAFF. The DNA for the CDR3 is TGCGCCAGCAGCACAGGGGGCGGTAACACTGAAGCTTTCTTT.

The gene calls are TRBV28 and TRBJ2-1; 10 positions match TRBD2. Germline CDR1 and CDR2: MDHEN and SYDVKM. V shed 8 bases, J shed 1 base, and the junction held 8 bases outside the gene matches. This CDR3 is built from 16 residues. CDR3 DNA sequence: TGTGCCAGCCTGGCTAGCGGGAGAAGTTCCTACAATGAGCAGTTCTTC. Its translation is CASLASGRSSYNEQFF.

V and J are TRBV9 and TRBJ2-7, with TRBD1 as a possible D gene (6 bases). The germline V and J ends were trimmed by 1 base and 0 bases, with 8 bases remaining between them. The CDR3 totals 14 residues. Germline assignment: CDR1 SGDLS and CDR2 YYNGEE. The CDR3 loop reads CASSVTGSSYEQYF. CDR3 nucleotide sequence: TGTGCCAGCAGCGTAACAGGGAGCTCCTACGAGCAGTACTTC.

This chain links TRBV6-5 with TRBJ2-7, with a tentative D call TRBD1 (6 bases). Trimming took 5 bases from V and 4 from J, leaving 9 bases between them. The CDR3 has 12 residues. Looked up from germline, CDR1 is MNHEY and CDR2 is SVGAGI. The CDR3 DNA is TGTGCCAGCAGTAGAACAGGGTACGAGCAGTACTTC. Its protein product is CASSRTGYEQYF.

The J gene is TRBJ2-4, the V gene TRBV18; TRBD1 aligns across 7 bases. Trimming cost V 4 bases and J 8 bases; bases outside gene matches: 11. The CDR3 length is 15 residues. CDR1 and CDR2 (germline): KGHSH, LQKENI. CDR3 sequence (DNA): TGTGCCAGCTCACGCGCAGGGGGATTGAGGCACATTCAGTACTTC. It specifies CASSRAGGLRHIQYF.

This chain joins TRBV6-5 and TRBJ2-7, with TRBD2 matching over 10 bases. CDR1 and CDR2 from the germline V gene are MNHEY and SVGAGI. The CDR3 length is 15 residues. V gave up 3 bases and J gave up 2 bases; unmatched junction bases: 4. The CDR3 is CASSYSGTSAYEQYF. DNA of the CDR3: TGTGCCAGCAGTTATTCCGGGACTAGCGCCTACGAGCAGTACTTC.

DNA of the CDR3: TGTGCCAGCAGCTCCCACTGGAGCTCCTACGAGCAGTACTTC. Translated, it gives CASSSHWSSYEQYF. This chain joins TRBV7-2 and TRBJ2-7; D is undetermined. This CDR3 is 14 amino acids long. Germline-derived CDR1 and CDR2 are SGHTA and FQGNSA. V dropped 4 bases and J dropped 0 bases, with 10 bases sitting between them.

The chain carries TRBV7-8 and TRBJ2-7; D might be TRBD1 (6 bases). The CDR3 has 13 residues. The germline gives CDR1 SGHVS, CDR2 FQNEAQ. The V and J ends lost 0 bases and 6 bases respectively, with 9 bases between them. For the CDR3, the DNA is TGTGCCAGCAGCTTAGCGGGGGCTAGCGAGCAGTACTTC. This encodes CASSLAGASEQYF.

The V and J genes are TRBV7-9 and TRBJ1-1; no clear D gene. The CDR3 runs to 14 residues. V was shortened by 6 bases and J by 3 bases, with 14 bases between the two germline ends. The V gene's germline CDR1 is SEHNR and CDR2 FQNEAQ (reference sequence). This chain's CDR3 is CASRRVGEDTEAFF. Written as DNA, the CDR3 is TGTGCCAGCAGGCGAGTTGGGGAGGACACTGAAGCTTTCTTT.

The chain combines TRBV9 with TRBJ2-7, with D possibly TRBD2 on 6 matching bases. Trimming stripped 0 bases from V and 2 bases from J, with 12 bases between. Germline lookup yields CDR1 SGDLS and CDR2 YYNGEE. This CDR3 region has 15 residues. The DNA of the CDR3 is TGTGCCAGCAGCGTAGCCACCGGAGGGGCCTACGAGCAGTACTTC. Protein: CASSVATGGAYEQYF.

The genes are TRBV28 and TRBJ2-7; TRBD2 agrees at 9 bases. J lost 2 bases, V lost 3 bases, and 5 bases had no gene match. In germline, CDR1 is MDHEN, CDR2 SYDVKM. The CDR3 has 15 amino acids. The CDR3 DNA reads TGTGCCAGCAGTTTTCTAGCGGGAAGCACCTACGAGCAGTACTTC. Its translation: CASSFLAGSTYEQYF.

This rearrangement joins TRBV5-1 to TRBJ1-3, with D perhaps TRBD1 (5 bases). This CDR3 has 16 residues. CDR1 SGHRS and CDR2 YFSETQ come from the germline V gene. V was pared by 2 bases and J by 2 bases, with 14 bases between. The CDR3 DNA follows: TGCGCCAGCAGCTTTTTGGGGCAGGACGCTGGAAACACCATATATTTT. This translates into CASSFLGQDAGNTIYF.

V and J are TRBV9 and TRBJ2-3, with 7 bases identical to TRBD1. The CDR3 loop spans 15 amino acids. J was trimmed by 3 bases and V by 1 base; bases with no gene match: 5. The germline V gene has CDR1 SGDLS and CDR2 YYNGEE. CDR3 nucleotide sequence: TGTGCCAGCAGCGTATACAGGGGAGAAACAGATACGCAGTATTTT. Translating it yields CASSVYRGETDTQYF.

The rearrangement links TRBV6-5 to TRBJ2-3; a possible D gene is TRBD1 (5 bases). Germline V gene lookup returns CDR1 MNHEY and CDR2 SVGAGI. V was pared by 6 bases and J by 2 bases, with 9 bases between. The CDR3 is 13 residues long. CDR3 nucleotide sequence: TGTGCCAGCAGGACGACAGACACAGATACGCAGTATTTT. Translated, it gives CASRTTDTDTQYF.

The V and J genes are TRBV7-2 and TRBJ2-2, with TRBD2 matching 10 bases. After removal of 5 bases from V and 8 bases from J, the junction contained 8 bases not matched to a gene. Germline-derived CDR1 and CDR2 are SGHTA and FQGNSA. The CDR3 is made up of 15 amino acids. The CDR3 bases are TGTGCCAGCAGCATTAGCGGGAGGCCACCAGGGGAGCTGTTTTTT. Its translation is CASSISGRPPGELFF.

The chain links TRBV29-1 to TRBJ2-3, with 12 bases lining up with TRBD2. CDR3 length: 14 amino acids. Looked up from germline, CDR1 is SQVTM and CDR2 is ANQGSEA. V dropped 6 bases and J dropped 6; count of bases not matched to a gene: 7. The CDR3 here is CSVPSGRASDTQYF. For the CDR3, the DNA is TGCAGCGTCCCTAGCGGGAGGGCCAGCGATACGCAGTATTTT.

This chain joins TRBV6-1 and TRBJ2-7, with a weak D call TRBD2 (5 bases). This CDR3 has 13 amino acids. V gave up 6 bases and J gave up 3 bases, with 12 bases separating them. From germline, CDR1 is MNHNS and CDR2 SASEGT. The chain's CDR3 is CASSASSGYEQYF. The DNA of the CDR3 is TGTGCCAGCAGCGCTAGCAGCGGCTACGAGCAGTACTTC.

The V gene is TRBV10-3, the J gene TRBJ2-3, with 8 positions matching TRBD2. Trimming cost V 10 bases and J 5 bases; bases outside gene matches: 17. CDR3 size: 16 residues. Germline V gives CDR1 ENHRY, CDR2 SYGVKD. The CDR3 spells CATRAFGGAVVDTQYF. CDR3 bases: TGTGCCACCCGAGCCTTCGGGGGGGCGGTGGTAGATACGCAGTATTTT.

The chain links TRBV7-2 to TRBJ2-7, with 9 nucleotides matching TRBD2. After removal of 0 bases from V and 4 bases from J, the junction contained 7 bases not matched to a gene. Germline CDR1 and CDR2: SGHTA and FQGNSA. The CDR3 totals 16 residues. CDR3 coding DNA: TGTGCCAGCAGCTTAGCGGGCGGGAGGGCAAGGTACGAGCAGTACTTC. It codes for CASSLAGGRARYEQYF. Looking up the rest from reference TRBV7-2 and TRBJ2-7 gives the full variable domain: GAGVSQSPSNKVTEKGKDVELRCDPISGHTALYWYRQSLGQGLEFLIYFQGNSAPDKSGLPSDRFSAERTGGSVSTLTIQRTQQEDSAVYLCASSLAGGRARYEQYFGPGTRLTVT.

The CDR3 spells CASREQGAGTEAFF. The CDR3 DNA reads as TGTGCCAGCAGGGAACAGGGGGCGGGCACTGAAGCTTTCTTT. The V call is TRBV6-4, the J call TRBJ1-1, with 9 bases matching TRBD1. CDR1 and CDR2 (germline): MRHNA, SNTAGT. The CDR3 extends over 14 amino acids. With 6 bases clipped from V and 4 bases from J, the junction kept 6 bases outside the gene matches.

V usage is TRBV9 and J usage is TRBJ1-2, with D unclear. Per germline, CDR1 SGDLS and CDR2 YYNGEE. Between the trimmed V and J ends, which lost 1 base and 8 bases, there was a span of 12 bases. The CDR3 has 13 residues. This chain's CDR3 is CASSVSGRLGYTF. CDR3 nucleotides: TGTGCCAGCAGCGTATCCGGGAGACTAGGCTACACCTTC.

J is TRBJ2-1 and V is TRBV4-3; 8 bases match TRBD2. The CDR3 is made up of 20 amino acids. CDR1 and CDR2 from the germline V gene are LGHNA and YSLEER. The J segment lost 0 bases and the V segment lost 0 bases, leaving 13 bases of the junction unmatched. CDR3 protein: CASSQERSSGSVSSYNEQFF. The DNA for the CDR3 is TGCGCCAGCAGCCAAGAGCGGTCTAGCGGGTCCGTGAGCTCCTACAATGAGCAGTTCTTC.